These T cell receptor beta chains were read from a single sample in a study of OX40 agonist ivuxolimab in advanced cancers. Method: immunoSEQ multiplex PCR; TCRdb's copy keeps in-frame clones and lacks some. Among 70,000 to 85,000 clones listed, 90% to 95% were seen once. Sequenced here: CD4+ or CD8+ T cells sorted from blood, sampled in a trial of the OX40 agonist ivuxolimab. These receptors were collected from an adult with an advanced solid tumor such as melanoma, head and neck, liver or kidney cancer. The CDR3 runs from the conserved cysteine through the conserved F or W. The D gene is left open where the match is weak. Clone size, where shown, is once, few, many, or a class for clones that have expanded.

CDR3nt: TGTGCCAGCAGAACCCACGGGACAGGCAATAAAAATGGCGCAGATACGCAGTATTTT
CDR3aa: CASRTHGTGNKNGADTQYF
j_gene: TRBJ2-3
v_gene: TRBV27
abundance: once
d_gene: TRBD1

CDR3nt: TGTGCCAGCAGCTCCTACCCCCCGGGGAGGGACTATGGCTACACCTTC
CDR3aa: CASSSYPPGRDYGYTF
j_gene: TRBJ1-2
v_gene: TRBV7-9
abundance: -
d_gene: -

CDR3nt: TGTGCCACCAGCGCCCATGACGTTACGACAGGGCCGGATGAGCAGTTCTTC
CDR3aa: CATSAHDVTTGPDEQFF
j_gene: TRBJ2-1
v_gene: TRBV15
abundance: -
d_gene: TRBD1

CDR3nt: TGTGCCAGCAGCCCTGACGGCTATAGCAATCAGCCCCAGCATTTT
CDR3aa: CASSPDGYSNQPQHF
j_gene: TRBJ1-5
v_gene: TRBV7-2
abundance: -
d_gene: -

CDR3nt: TGTGCCAGCAGCGTGACCGCTTTCCCTACTAATGAAAAACTGTTTTTT
CDR3aa: CASSVTAFPTNEKLFF
j_gene: TRBJ1-4
v_gene: TRBV9
abundance: -
d_gene: -

CDR3nt: TGTGCCAGCAGCAGTGGACAGGGGGCAGGGGAGCAGTACTTC
CDR3aa: CASSSGQGAGEQYF
j_gene: TRBJ2-7
v_gene: TRBV7-9
abundance: -
d_gene: TRBD1

CDR3nt: TGTGCCATCGGCGATGGAAGCTCCTACAATGAGCAGTTCTTC
CDR3aa: CAIGDGSSYNEQFF
j_gene: TRBJ2-1
v_gene: TRBV10-3
abundance: -
d_gene: -

CDR3nt: TGTGCCAGCAGTTACTTGGACAGCTACAATGAGCAGTTCTTC
CDR3aa: CASSYLDSYNEQFF
j_gene: TRBJ2-1
v_gene: TRBV6-5
abundance: -
d_gene: -

CDR3nt: TGTGCCACCAGCAGCGCCGGGGGGGAAGGCACTGAAGCTTTCTTT
CDR3aa: CATSSAGGEGTEAFF
j_gene: TRBJ1-1
v_gene: TRBV15
abundance: -
d_gene: -

CDR3nt: TGCGCCAGCAGCCAACCCCTAACAAGGGACCTTTATGGCTACACCTTC
CDR3aa: CASSQPLTRDLYGYTF
j_gene: TRBJ1-2
v_gene: TRBV4-1
abundance: once
d_gene: -

CDR3nt: TGTGCCACCAGCAGAGATCGTGGGACAGGGAGGGTGGATGGCTACACCTTC
CDR3aa: CATSRDRGTGRVDGYTF
j_gene: TRBJ1-2
v_gene: TRBV15
abundance: -
d_gene: TRBD1

CDR3nt: TGTGCCAGCCCCGGGGGCTACGAGCAGTACTTC
CDR3aa: CASPGGYEQYF
j_gene: TRBJ2-7
v_gene: TRBV6-4
abundance: -
d_gene: -

CDR3nt: TGTGCCAGCAGCTTAGCAGGGGGAGGGGGCACTGAAGCTTTCTTT
CDR3aa: CASSLAGGGGTEAFF
j_gene: TRBJ1-1
v_gene: TRBV7-9
abundance: -
d_gene: -

CDR3nt: TGTGCCAGCAGTTCTCTTCTGACAAGAACCTACGAGCAGTACTTC
CDR3aa: CASSSLLTRTYEQYF
j_gene: TRBJ2-7
v_gene: TRBV27
abundance: once
d_gene: -

CDR3nt: TGTGCCAGCAGTAAACGGGGCACCACAGATACGCAGTATTTT
CDR3aa: CASSKRGTTDTQYF
j_gene: TRBJ2-3
v_gene: TRBV27
abundance: -
d_gene: -

CDR3nt: TGTGCCAGCAGCGTAGAGGGGGTGAACTCTGGGGCCAACGTCCTGACTTTC
CDR3aa: CASSVEGVNSGANVLTF
j_gene: TRBJ2-6
v_gene: TRBV9
abundance: -
d_gene: -

CDR3nt: TGTGCCAGCAGCTTTGGCTCGAACACTGAAGCTTTCTTT
CDR3aa: CASSFGSNTEAFF
j_gene: TRBJ1-1
v_gene: TRBV7-9
abundance: -
d_gene: -

CDR3nt: TGTGCCAGCAGCTCCACAGGGGCTGGTGAAGCTTTCTTT
CDR3aa: CASSSTGAGEAFF
j_gene: TRBJ1-1
v_gene: TRBV13
abundance: -
d_gene: TRBD1

CDR3nt: TGTGCCAGCAGTTTATGGACCGGGACACTATACGAGCAGTACTTC
CDR3aa: CASSLWTGTLYEQYF
j_gene: TRBJ2-7
v_gene: TRBV28
abundance: once
d_gene: -

CDR3nt: TGTGCCAGCAGTTACTTGGGGGCGAACGAGCAGTACTTC
CDR3aa: CASSYLGANEQYF
j_gene: TRBJ2-7
v_gene: TRBV6-5
abundance: -
d_gene: -

CDR3nt: TGTGCCAGCAGCGTAGAAGGGACAGATACGCAGTATTTT
CDR3aa: CASSVEGTDTQYF
j_gene: TRBJ2-3
v_gene: TRBV9
abundance: -
d_gene: -

CDR3nt: TGTGCCAGCAGCTCCGACGGAGCCTATGGCTACACCTTC
CDR3aa: CASSSDGAYGYTF
j_gene: TRBJ1-2
v_gene: TRBV7-9
abundance: -
d_gene: -

CDR3nt: TGTGCCAGCAGCTATACAGGGGGCGCGGACTATGGCTACACCTTC
CDR3aa: CASSYTGGADYGYTF
j_gene: TRBJ1-2
v_gene: TRBV7-9
abundance: -
d_gene: TRBD1

CDR3nt: TGTGCCAGCAGTTTGATTAGCGGGACCGTTTACGAGCAGTACTTC
CDR3aa: CASSLISGTVYEQYF
j_gene: TRBJ2-7
v_gene: TRBV7-8
abundance: -
d_gene: TRBD2

CDR3nt: TGTGCCAGCAGCTTGCGCGGCCGGGGCACAAGGGAGACCCAGTACTTC
CDR3aa: CASSLRGRGTRETQYF
j_gene: TRBJ2-5
v_gene: TRBV7-8
abundance: -
d_gene: -

CDR3nt: TGTGCCTGGAGATTAGGGAATGCCTACGAGCAGTACTTC
CDR3aa: CAWRLGNAYEQYF
j_gene: TRBJ2-7
v_gene: TRBV30
abundance: -
d_gene: -

CDR3nt: TGTGCCAGCAGCTTGGACAGGGTTTCGACTGAAGCTTTCTTT
CDR3aa: CASSLDRVSTEAFF
j_gene: TRBJ1-1
v_gene: TRBV7-6
abundance: once
d_gene: TRBD1

CDR3nt: TGTGCCAGCAGTAATAGAGGGGGCTATCAGCCCCAGCATTTT
CDR3aa: CASSNRGGYQPQHF
j_gene: TRBJ1-5
v_gene: TRBV28
abundance: -
d_gene: TRBD1

CDR3nt: TGTGCCAGCAGTTACAATGAAGAGACCCAGTACTTC
CDR3aa: CASSYNEETQYF
j_gene: TRBJ2-5
v_gene: TRBV6-5
abundance: -
d_gene: -

CDR3nt: TGTGCCAGCAGTTACTCGATCGGGGGAACCGGGGAGCTGTTTTTT
CDR3aa: CASSYSIGGTGELFF
j_gene: TRBJ2-2
v_gene: TRBV6-5
abundance: -
d_gene: -

CDR3nt: TGCGCCAGCAGTCAATCTAACCCACCCGTTTTAGCGGGAGGCCTTAACTCCTACGAGCAGTACTTC
CDR3aa: CASSQSNPPVLAGGLNSYEQYF
j_gene: TRBJ2-7
v_gene: TRBV23-1
abundance: -
d_gene: TRBD2

CDR3nt: TGTGCCAGCATACCATCCGGGGGGGTTAATGAGCAGTTCTTC
CDR3aa: CASIPSGGVNEQFF
j_gene: TRBJ2-1
v_gene: TRBV6-5
abundance: -
d_gene: TRBD2

CDR3nt: TGTGCCAGCAGCCCCTTACGGCTACTGGGGACTGAAGCTTTCTTT
CDR3aa: CASSPLRLLGTEAFF
j_gene: TRBJ1-1
v_gene: TRBV5-6
abundance: -
d_gene: -

CDR3nt: TGTGCCAGCAGCCTCGACAGGACTTACAATGAGCAGTTCTTC
CDR3aa: CASSLDRTYNEQFF
j_gene: TRBJ2-1
v_gene: TRBV28
abundance: -
d_gene: -

CDR3nt: TGTGCCAGCAGTTACGGGGGCAGGGGACCCTACGAGCAGTACTTC
CDR3aa: CASSYGGRGPYEQYF
j_gene: TRBJ2-7
v_gene: TRBV6-5
abundance: -
d_gene: -

CDR3nt: TGTGCCAGCAGTTACACCGGGGAGCTGTTTTTT
CDR3aa: CASSYTGELFF
j_gene: TRBJ2-2
v_gene: TRBV9
abundance: -
d_gene: -

CDR3nt: TGTGCCAGCAGCTCGGGACAGAACACCGGGGAGCTGTTTTTT
CDR3aa: CASSSGQNTGELFF
j_gene: TRBJ2-2
v_gene: TRBV7-8
abundance: -
d_gene: -

CDR3nt: TGTGCCAGCCGCGACCGGGGGGCGGGAGAGCAGTACTTC
CDR3aa: CASRDRGAGEQYF
j_gene: TRBJ2-7
v_gene: TRBV28
abundance: -
d_gene: -

CDR3nt: TGTGCCAGCAGCTTCAGACAGACATTCTACGAGCAGTACTTC
CDR3aa: CASSFRQTFYEQYF
j_gene: TRBJ2-7
v_gene: TRBV11-2
abundance: once
d_gene: -

CDR3nt: TGTGCCTGGAGTGGGGGGGCGGGGGCCAACGTCCTGACTTTC
CDR3aa: CAWSGGAGANVLTF
j_gene: TRBJ2-6
v_gene: TRBV30
abundance: -
d_gene: -

CDR3nt: TGTGCCAGCAGCCTAGCGGGGGGCCCCAATGAGCAGTTCTTC
CDR3aa: CASSLAGGPNEQFF
j_gene: TRBJ2-1
v_gene: TRBV27
abundance: -
d_gene: TRBD2

CDR3nt: TGTGCCAGCATTCTGCTAGCGGGTATATACAATGAGCAGTTCTTC
CDR3aa: CASILLAGIYNEQFF
j_gene: TRBJ2-1
v_gene: TRBV6-1
abundance: -
d_gene: TRBD2

CDR3nt: TGCAGCGTTGAAGGGACTAGCGGGAGGACCGACGAGCAGTACTTC
CDR3aa: CSVEGTSGRTDEQYF
j_gene: TRBJ2-7
v_gene: TRBV29-1
abundance: -
d_gene: TRBD2

CDR3nt: TGTGCCAGCAGTGGGACAGGGGGAATCACCGGGGAGCTGTTTTTT
CDR3aa: CASSGTGGITGELFF
j_gene: TRBJ2-2
v_gene: TRBV6-1
abundance: -
d_gene: TRBD1

CDR3nt: TGTGCCTGGAGTGTTTCAATCCGTAGCGGCACAGATACGCAGTATTTT
CDR3aa: CAWSVSIRSGTDTQYF
j_gene: TRBJ2-3
v_gene: TRBV30
abundance: -
d_gene: -

CDR3nt: TGTGCCAGCAGTTTGGCGGGTGGGTATAGCAATCAGCCCCAGCATTTT
CDR3aa: CASSLAGGYSNQPQHF
j_gene: TRBJ1-5
v_gene: TRBV27
abundance: -
d_gene: -

CDR3nt: TGTGCCAGCAGTCCAGGGTTCGGGGCGAGCTCCTACAATGAGCAGTTCTTC
CDR3aa: CASSPGFGASSYNEQFF
j_gene: TRBJ2-1
v_gene: TRBV28
abundance: -
d_gene: -

CDR3nt: TGTGCCAGCAGCTTAGTCGAAGCGGGACCGAACACTGAAGCTTTCTTT
CDR3aa: CASSLVEAGPNTEAFF
j_gene: TRBJ1-1
v_gene: TRBV7-8
abundance: -
d_gene: -

CDR3nt: TGTGCCAGCACTCTCGGTGTCAGTTCCTACGAGCAGTACTTC
CDR3aa: CASTLGVSSYEQYF
j_gene: TRBJ2-7
v_gene: TRBV7-6
abundance: -
d_gene: -

CDR3nt: TGTGCCAGCAGGCGGACAGGGGACTACAATGAGCAGTTCTTC
CDR3aa: CASRRTGDYNEQFF
j_gene: TRBJ2-1
v_gene: TRBV28
abundance: -
d_gene: TRBD1

CDR3nt: TGTGCCAGCAGCCAGACAGGGTCTCTAGAGACCCAGTACTTC
CDR3aa: CASSQTGSLETQYF
j_gene: TRBJ2-5
v_gene: TRBV5-6
abundance: -
d_gene: TRBD1

CDR3nt: TGTGCCAGCAGGGACTTTGGTGAGCAGTTCTTC
CDR3aa: CASRDFGEQFF
j_gene: TRBJ2-1
v_gene: TRBV28
abundance: -
d_gene: -

CDR3nt: TGTGCCAGCAGTGAAGCTCTCTGGGCTGGAAACACCATATATTTT
CDR3aa: CASSEALWAGNTIYF
j_gene: TRBJ1-3
v_gene: TRBV6-1
abundance: -
d_gene: -

CDR3nt: TGTGCCAGCAGCTCCGGGACAGGGGGCCGGGAGACCCAGTACTTC
CDR3aa: CASSSGTGGRETQYF
j_gene: TRBJ2-5
v_gene: TRBV6-5
abundance: -
d_gene: TRBD1

CDR3nt: TGTGCCAGCGCCGAGACAGGGGCCTACGAGCAGTACTTC
CDR3aa: CASAETGAYEQYF
j_gene: TRBJ2-7
v_gene: TRBV19
abundance: -
d_gene: TRBD1

CDR3nt: TGTGCCAGCAGCCCGGACTACCAAGAGACCCAGTACTTC
CDR3aa: CASSPDYQETQYF
j_gene: TRBJ2-5
v_gene: TRBV7-9
abundance: few
d_gene: -

CDR3nt: TGTGCCAGCAGCTCTCAGGGGGCCGATGAAGCTTTCTTT
CDR3aa: CASSSQGADEAFF
j_gene: TRBJ1-1
v_gene: TRBV4-2
abundance: -
d_gene: TRBD1

CDR3nt: TGTGCCAGCAGTTTAAGAGCGGTTTATTTAGAGCAGTTCTTC
CDR3aa: CASSLRAVYLEQFF
j_gene: TRBJ2-1
v_gene: TRBV27
abundance: -
d_gene: -

CDR3nt: TGTGCCAGCAGCGATGATAGCGGGAGTTTATACGAGCAGTACTTC
CDR3aa: CASSDDSGSLYEQYF
j_gene: TRBJ2-7
v_gene: TRBV6-1
abundance: medium-sized
d_gene: TRBD2

CDR3nt: TGTGCCAGCAGTTCACCCGGGACAGGGGATGAAAAACTGTTTTTT
CDR3aa: CASSSPGTGDEKLFF
j_gene: TRBJ1-4
v_gene: TRBV27
abundance: -
d_gene: TRBD1